These 19 T cell receptor beta chains share one sample of origin, sequenced in a study of Graves' ophthalmopathy and Graves' hyperthyroidism. Researchers took RNA transcripts and amplified TCR beta CDR3 regions from them. In the first round, RT-PCR was carried out with HTBI primers, and a multiplex PCR formed the second round. Each CDR3 protein is one row after TCRdb ran MiXCR on the multiplex PCR reads. The data contain approximately 640,000 distinct CDR3 sequences, about two fifths of them singletons. Input material: peripheral blood. The receptor set was obtained from an adult man with Graves' ophthalmopathy.

The V and J genes are TRBV5-1 and TRBJ1-2; D gene unclear. Germline-derived CDR1 and CDR2 are SGHRS and YFSETQ. This CDR3 comprises 17 residues. V was shortened by 0 bases and J by 0 bases, with 15 bases between the two germline ends. This chain's CDR3 is CASSLGPDVLANYGYTF. DNA of the CDR3: TGCGCCAGCAGCTTGGGGCCAGACGTACTAGCTAACTATGGCTACACCTTC.

As regards this clonotype: This likely comes from a read error, as the CDR3 has no conserved phenylalanine or tryptophan at its end. The chain is built from TRBV5-5 and TRBJ2-6; D is possibly TRBD1 or TRBD2 (6 bases each). This CDR3 spans 14 amino acids. The germline V gene encodes CDR1 SGHKS and CDR2 YYEKEE (reference sequence). The CDR3 bases are TGCGCCAGCAGCCAAGATCCAGGGGACTACGTCCTGACTTCC. Translated, it gives CASSQDPGDYVLTS.

Ten or more counts support this clonotype. The CDR3 here is CASSKWTGVYEQYF. CDR3 coding DNA: TGTGCCAGTAGTAAGTGGACAGGGGTTTACGAGCAGTACTTC. V and J are TRBV19 and TRBJ2-7; 9 bases match TRBD1. Per germline, CDR1 LNHDA and CDR2 SQIVND (reference sequence). After removal of 4 bases from V and 4 bases from J, the junction contained 5 bases not matched to a gene. This CDR3 is 14 amino acids long.

This clonotype was seen a few times. The rearrangement links TRBV6-2 or TRBV6-3 to TRBJ2-2; D perhaps matches TRBD1 (6 bases). The V and J ends lost 4 bases and 7 bases respectively, with 13 bases between them. Germline CDR1 and CDR2: MNHEY and SVGEGT. The CDR3 runs to 14 residues. Here the CDR3 reads CASSFQGRDGELFF. The CDR3 DNA follows: TGTGCCAGCAGTTTTCAGGGGCGAGACGGGGAGCTGTTTTTT.

This clonotype was recorded many times. The V and J genes are TRBV5-4 and TRBJ1-2; D not resolved. V lost 7 bases to trimming and J lost 7 bases, with 14 bases between them. Per the germline V gene, CDR1 is SGHNT and CDR2 is YYREEE (reference sequence). The CDR3 consists of 12 residues. The CDR3 coding sequence is TGTGCCAGCCGGAGGAGTATCGGTGGCTACACCTTC. Translating it yields CASRRSIGGYTF.

Ten or more counts support this clonotype. The chain couples TRBV19 to TRBJ1-1; D unclear. Germline CDR1 and CDR2: LNHDA and SQIVND (reference sequence). V was shortened by 6 bases and J by 1 base, with 12 bases between the two germline ends. The CDR3 consists of 14 residues. DNA for the CDR3: TGTGCCAGTAGGAGCTTACGGGGGAACACTGAAGCTTTCTTT. Translated: CASRSLRGNTEAFF.

This clonotype was seen just once. The chain carries TRBV5-6 and TRBJ1-2; tentatively, D is TRBD1 (6 bases). V lost 0 bases to trimming and J lost 0 bases, with 12 bases between them. Germline CDR1 SGHDT, CDR2 YYEEEE. This CDR3 contains 16 residues. The CDR3 DNA sequence: TGTGCCAGCAGCTTGGCCCCGTGGACAGCTAACTATGGCTACACCTTC. This encodes CASSLAPWTANYGYTF.

This chain connects TRBV19 to TRBJ1-1; 7 positions agree with TRBD1. The germline gives CDR1 LNHDA, CDR2 SQIVND (reference sequence). CDR3 length: 14 residues. The ends lost 7 bases at V and 12 bases at J; junction bases unmatched: 17. This CDR3 reads CASTPSPGQVVTFF. In nucleotides, the CDR3 is TGTGCCAGTACCCCTTCCCCCGGACAGGTAGTGACTTTCTTT.

CDR3 sequence: CAISGPDQETQYF. In nucleotides, the CDR3 is TGTGCCATCAGTGGCCCGGACCAAGAGACCCAGTACTTC. V usage is TRBV10-3 and J usage is TRBJ2-5; D uncertain. The V gene lost 4 bases and the J gene lost 0 bases, with 6 bases spanning the gap. Per germline, CDR1 ENHRY and CDR2 SYGVKD. The CDR3 is made up of 13 amino acids.

This clonotype was recorded many times. The J gene is TRBJ1-2, the V gene TRBV29-1; weak D call: TRBD1 (6 bases). The germline V gene has CDR1 SQVTM and CDR2 ANQGSEA. V dropped 7 bases and J dropped 4 bases, with 22 bases sitting between them. This CDR3 contains 15 residues. The CDR3 DNA is TGCAGCGCGACAGGAGTTCAAGGCGGGGCCTATGGCTACACCTTC. Protein: CSATGVQGGAYGYTF.

This clonotype was seen ten or more times. The genes are TRBV29-1 and TRBJ1-1; 9 nucleotides line up with TRBD1. Per the germline V gene, CDR1 is SQVTM and CDR2 is ANQGSEA. This CDR3 region has 15 residues. With 4 bases clipped from V and 5 bases from J, the junction kept 11 bases outside the gene matches. DNA of the CDR3: TGCAGCGTTGCTCGCGTTTGGACAGGGGAAACTGAAGCTTTCTTT. This codes for CSVARVWTGETEAFF.

This clonotype appeared many times. The chain uses TRBV5-1 and TRBJ1-1; 10 positions match TRBD1. The CDR3 extends over 20 amino acids. Trimming took 1 base from V and 5 from J; bases not matched to a gene: 20. Germline V gives CDR1 SGHRS, CDR2 YFSETQ. CDR3 coding DNA: TGCGCCAGCAGCTTGTGGGACGCAGGGAGACAGGGGGCGCTTCGTACTGAAGCTTTCTTT. This encodes CASSLWDAGRQGALRTEAFF.

This clonotype was detected a few times. The chain combines TRBV6-6 with TRBJ2-7; TRBD1 might be the D (6 bases). The CDR3 totals 14 residues. CDR1 MNHNY and CDR2 SVGAGI come from the germline V gene (reference sequence). V was clipped by 2 bases and J by 5 bases, with 13 bases between them. The CDR3 nucleotides read TGTGCCAGCAGTTACGACAGGAATAGCCACGAGCAGTACTTC. Translating it yields CASSYDRNSHEQYF.

Remarks on this clonotype: The CDR3 ends on some other residue instead of the conserved phenylalanine or tryptophan, so this is likely a read error. No DNA is shown, since the ends of the CDR3 on it are uncertain; the CDR3 is the one TCRdb lists. This sequence joins TRBV10-3 and TRBJ1-4; no check of the table's D call, TRBD1, against the DNA was made. 11 amino acids form the CDR3, both terminal residues included. In germline, CDR1 is ENHRY, CDR2 SYGVKD. The CDR3: CAMWTGTGRHY.

This clonotype was counted a few times. V usage is TRBV7-9 and J usage is TRBJ1-5, with D unclear. V was trimmed by 5 bases and J by 7 bases, leaving 15 bases between them. Germline CDR1 and CDR2: SEHNR and FQNEAQ (reference sequence). The CDR3 contains 14 residues. The CDR3 here is CASSTGHSEQPQHF. The CDR3 nucleotides read TGTGCCAGCAGCACCGGGCACAGCGAGCAGCCCCAGCATTTT.

The V and J genes are TRBV15 and TRBJ2-6, with a weak D call TRBD1 (6 bases). This CDR3 region has 15 residues. From germline, CDR1 is LNHNV and CDR2 YYDKDF (reference sequence). Trimming pared 3 bases from V and 4 bases from J, leaving 10 bases between. The DNA of the CDR3 is TGTGCCACCAGCAGGGCCGGGACAGGGGCCAACGTCCTGACTTTC. Its protein is CATSRAGTGANVLTF.

Of note for this clonotype: One junction end does not reproduce the germline sequence, and a read error may be involved. The rearrangement uses TRBV10-2 and TRBJ1-1, with unresolved D. Germline V gene data show CDR1 as WSHSY and CDR2 as SAAADI. The CDR3 length is 12 residues. As DNA, the CDR3 is TGCGCCAGCAGCGAGGAGAACTCTGAAGCTTTCTTT. This translates into CASSEENSEAFF.

The chain carries TRBV25-1 and TRBJ2-5; 8 bases map to TRBD2. This CDR3 spans 17 amino acids. Germline assignment: CDR1 MGHDK and CDR2 SYGVNS. The V segment lost 0 bases and the J segment 4 bases; nucleotides outside the gene matches: 10. Here the CDR3 DNA reads TGTGCCAGCAGTGAATATCGGCCCGGGGGGGGCCTAGAGACCCAGTACTTC. Its translation: CASSEYRPGGGLETQYF.

The chain combines TRBV20-1 with TRBJ2-5; D is perhaps TRBD1 or TRBD2 (5 bases each). The CDR3 contains 13 residues. CDR1 DFQATT and CDR2 SNEGSKA come from the germline V gene (reference sequence). The chain's CDR3 is CSAARGVQETQYF. As DNA, the CDR3 is TGCTCCGCCGCGAGGGGAGTCCAAGAGACCCAGTACTTC.